The source of this TCR beta chain is a study of OX40 agonist ivuxolimab in advanced cancers. Study-wide results and limits: Patients with a partial response at 0.1-3.0 mg/kg had among the lowest clonal expansion.

Assay used: immunoSEQ multiplex PCR; TCRdb lists only in-frame clones, some missing. Among about 55,000 clones listed, around nine tenths were seen once. In regard to this clone: Its specificity is not known.

Germline CDR1 reads SQVTM; CDR2 reads ANQGSEA. The CDR3 is made up of 12 amino acids. V lost 4 bases and J lost 0, with 7 bases in between. The chain links TRBV29-1 to TRBJ2-7; TRBD1 is a possible D gene (5 bases). The source of this sequence is an adult with an advanced solid tumor such as melanoma, head and neck, liver or kidney cancer. The sample consisted of CD4+ or CD8+ T cells sorted from blood, taken in a trial of the OX40 agonist ivuxolimab. Here the CDR3 DNA reads TGCAGCGTTGTTAGGGGCTCCTACGAGCAGTACTTC. Its translation: CSVVRGSYEQYF.